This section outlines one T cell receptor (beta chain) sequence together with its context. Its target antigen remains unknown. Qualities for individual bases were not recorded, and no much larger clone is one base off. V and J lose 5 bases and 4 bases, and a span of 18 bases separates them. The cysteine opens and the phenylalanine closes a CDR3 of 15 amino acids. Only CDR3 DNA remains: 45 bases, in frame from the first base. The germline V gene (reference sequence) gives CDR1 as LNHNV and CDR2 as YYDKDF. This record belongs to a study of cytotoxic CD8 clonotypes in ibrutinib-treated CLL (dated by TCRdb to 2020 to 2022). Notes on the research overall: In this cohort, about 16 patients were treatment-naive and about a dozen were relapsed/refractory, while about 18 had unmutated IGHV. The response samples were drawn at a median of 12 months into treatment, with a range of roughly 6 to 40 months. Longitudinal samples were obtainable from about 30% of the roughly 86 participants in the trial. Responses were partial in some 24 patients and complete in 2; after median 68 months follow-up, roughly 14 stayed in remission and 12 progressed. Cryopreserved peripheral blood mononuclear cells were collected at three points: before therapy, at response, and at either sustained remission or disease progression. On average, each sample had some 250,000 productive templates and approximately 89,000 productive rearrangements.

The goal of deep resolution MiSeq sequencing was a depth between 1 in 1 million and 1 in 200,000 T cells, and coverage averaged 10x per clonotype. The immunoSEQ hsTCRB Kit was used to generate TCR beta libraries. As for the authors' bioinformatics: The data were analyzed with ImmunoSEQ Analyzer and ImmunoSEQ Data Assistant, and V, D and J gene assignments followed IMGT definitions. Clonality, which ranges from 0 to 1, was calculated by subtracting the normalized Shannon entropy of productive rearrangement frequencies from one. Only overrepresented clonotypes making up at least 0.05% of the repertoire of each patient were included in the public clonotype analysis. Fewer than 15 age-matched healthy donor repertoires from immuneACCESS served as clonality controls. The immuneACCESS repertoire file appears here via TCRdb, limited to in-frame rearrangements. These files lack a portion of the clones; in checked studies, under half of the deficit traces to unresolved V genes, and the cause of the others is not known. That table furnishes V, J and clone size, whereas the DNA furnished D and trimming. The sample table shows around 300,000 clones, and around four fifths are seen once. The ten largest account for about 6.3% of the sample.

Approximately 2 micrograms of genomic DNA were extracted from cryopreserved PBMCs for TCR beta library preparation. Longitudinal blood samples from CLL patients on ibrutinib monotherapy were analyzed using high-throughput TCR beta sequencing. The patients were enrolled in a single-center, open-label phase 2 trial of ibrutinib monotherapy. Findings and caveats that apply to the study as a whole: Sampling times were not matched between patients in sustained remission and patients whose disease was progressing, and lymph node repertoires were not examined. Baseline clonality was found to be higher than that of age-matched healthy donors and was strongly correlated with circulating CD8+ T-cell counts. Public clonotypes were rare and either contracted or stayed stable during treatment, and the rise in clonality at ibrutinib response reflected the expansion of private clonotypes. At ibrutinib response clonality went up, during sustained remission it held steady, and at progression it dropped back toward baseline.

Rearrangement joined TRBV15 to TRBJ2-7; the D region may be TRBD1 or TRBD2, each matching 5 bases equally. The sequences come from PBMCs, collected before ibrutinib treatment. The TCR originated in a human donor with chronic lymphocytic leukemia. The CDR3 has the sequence CATSPGTSSSYEQYF. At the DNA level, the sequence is TGTGCCACCAGCCCGGGGACCTCCTCTTCATACGAGCAGTACTTC. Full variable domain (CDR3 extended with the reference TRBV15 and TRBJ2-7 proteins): DAMVIQNPRYQVTQFGKPVTLSCSQTLNHNVMYWYQQKSSQAPKLLFHYYDKDFNNEADTPDNFQSRRPNTSFCFLDIRSPGLGDTAMYLCATSPGTSSSYEQYFGPGTRLTVT.